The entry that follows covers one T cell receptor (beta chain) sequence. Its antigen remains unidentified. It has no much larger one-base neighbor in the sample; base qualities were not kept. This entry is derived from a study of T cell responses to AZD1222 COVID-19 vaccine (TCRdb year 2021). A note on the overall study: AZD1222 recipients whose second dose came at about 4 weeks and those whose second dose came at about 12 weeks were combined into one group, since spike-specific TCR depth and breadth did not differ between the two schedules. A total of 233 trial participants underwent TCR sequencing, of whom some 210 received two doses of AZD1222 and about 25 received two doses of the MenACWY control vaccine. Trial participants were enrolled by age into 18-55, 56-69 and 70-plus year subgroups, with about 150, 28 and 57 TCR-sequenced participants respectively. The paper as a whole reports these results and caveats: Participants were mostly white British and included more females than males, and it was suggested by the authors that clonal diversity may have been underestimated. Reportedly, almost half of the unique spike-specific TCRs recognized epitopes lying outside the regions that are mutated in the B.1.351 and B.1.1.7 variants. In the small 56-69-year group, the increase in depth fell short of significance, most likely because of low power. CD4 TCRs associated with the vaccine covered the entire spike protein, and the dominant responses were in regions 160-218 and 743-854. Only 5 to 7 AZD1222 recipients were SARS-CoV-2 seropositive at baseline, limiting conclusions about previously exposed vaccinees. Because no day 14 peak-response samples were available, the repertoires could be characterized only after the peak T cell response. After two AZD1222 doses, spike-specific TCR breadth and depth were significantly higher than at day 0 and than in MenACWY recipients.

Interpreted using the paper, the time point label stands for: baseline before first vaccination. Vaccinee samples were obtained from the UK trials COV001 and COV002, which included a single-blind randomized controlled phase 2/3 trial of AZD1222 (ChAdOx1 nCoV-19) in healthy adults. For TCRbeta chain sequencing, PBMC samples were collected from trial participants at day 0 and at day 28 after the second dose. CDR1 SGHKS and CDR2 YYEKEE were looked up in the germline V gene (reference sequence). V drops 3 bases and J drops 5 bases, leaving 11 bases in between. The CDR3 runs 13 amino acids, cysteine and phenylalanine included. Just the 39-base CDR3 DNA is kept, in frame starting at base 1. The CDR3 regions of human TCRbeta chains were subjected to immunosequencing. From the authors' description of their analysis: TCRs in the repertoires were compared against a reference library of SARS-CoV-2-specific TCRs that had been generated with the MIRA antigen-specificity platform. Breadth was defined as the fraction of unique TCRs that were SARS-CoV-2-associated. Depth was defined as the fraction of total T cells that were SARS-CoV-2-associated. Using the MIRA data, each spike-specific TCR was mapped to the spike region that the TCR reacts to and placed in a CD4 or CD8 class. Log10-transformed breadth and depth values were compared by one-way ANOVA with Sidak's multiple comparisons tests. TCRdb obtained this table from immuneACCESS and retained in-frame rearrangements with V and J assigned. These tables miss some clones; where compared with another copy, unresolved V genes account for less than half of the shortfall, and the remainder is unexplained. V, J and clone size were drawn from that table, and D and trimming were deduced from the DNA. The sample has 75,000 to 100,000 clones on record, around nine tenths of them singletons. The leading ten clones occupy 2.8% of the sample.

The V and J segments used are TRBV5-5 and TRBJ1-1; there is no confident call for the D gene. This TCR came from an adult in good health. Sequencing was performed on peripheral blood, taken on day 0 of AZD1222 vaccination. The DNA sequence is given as TGTGCCAGCAGCTGGGGTGTTGGGACTGAAGCTTTCTTT. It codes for CASSWGVGTEAFF.